This T cell receptor beta chain was sequenced in a study of beta chain features in type 1 diabetes. Study summary: Age, gender and cell yields were similar between patients and healthy donors.

Germline V gene data show CDR1 as MDHEN and CDR2 as SYDVKM. The CDR3 has 12 amino acids. Trimming removed 4 bases from V and 6 bases from J, with 8 bases in between. Of note for this clone: The antigen is unknown.

The study, taken as a whole, reports: An over-representation of cells with high TCR expression could result from cDNA sequencing. Resolution of whether HLA type affects TCRB rearrangement was not achieved here.

Each of the CD4+ naive, central memory, regulatory and stem cell-like memory populations was sorted via CD45RO/CCR7/CD25/CD127/CD95/CD27. The study reverse transcribed the entire isolated RNA, so it sequenced expressed TCRB transcripts. Assay used: immunoSEQ multiplex PCR; TCRdb lists only in-frame clones, some missing. The sample consists of around 300,000 clones, roughly 11% of them appearing once. The rearrangement links TRBV28 to TRBJ2-3, with D possibly matching TRBD1 (5 bases). Material for sequencing was naive CD4+ T cells from blood. The TCR originated in a woman in her twenties or thirties in good health. The CDR3 loop is CASSSGLDTQYF. In nucleotides, the CDR3 is TGTGCCAGCAGTTCAGGGTTGGATACGCAGTATTTT. Full variable domain (outside the CDR3, taken from reference TRBV28 and TRBJ2-3): DVKVTQSSRYLVKRTGEKVFLECVQDMDHENMFWYRQDPGLGLRLIYFSYDVKMKEKGDIPEGYSVSREKKERFSLILESASTNQTSMYLCASSSGLDTQYFGPGTRLTVL.